The 22 T cell receptor beta chains listed next were all sequenced from one sample in a study of cytomegalovirus exposure and HLA in healthy donors. PCR was performed using 60 Vbeta and 13 Jbeta primers. Profiled with immunoSEQ multiplex PCR; TCRdb holds only in-frame clones, not every one. The sample records roughly 95,000 clones, 60% to 85% being singletons. The sequencing sample was made of PBMCs. These TCRs come from a young man in good health and CMV-seropositive.

The genes are TRBV27 and TRBJ1-1; D remains ambiguous. V lost 5 bases to trimming and J lost 4 bases, with 11 bases between them. The CDR3 contains 13 residues. In germline, CDR1 is MNHEY, CDR2 SMNVEV (reference sequence). CDR3 residues: CASSPEMSTEAFF. The CDR3 bases are TGTGCCAGCAGTCCCGAGATGAGCACTGAAGCTTTCTTT.

This chain joins TRBV7-6 and TRBJ1-1; D perhaps matches TRBD1 (6 bases). The CDR3 loop spans 14 amino acids. Trimming took off 1 base at V and 7 bases at J, with 13 bases between the two ends. CDR1 is SGHVS, CDR2 FNYEAQ, per germline. In DNA, the CDR3 is TGTGCCAGCAGCTTAGGCCCAGGGGACCTTGAAGCTTTCTTT. It encodes CASSLGPGDLEAFF.

The V gene is TRBV6-6, the J gene TRBJ1-1, with D uncertain. V was shortened by 2 bases and J by 5 bases, with 15 bases between the two germline ends. The CDR3 is 15 residues long. From germline, CDR1 is MNHNY and CDR2 SVGAGI (reference sequence). As DNA, the CDR3 is TGTGCCAGCAGTTACACCGGAGGCGGTGGGACTGAAGCTTTCTTT. It yields the protein CASSYTGGGGTEAFF.

V and J are TRBV7-6 and TRBJ2-5; 10 nucleotides align to TRBD1. With V trimmed by 5 bases and J by 5 bases, 14 bases remained unmatched. The CDR3 is made up of 17 amino acids. CDR1 is SGHVS, CDR2 FNYEAQ, per germline. CDR3 bases: TGTGCCAGCAGCAAACGACAGGGGGCGCTAGGGCGGGAGACCCAGTACTTC. Amino acids: CASSKRQGALGRETQYF.

The chain recombines TRBV19 with TRBJ1-2, with TRBD1 identical over 7 bases. In germline, CDR1 is LNHDA, CDR2 SQIVND (reference sequence). The CDR3 has 14 amino acids. V gave up 4 bases and J gave up 6 bases; unmatched junction bases: 8. CDR3 residues: CASSTWTGENGYTF. CDR3 nucleotide sequence: TGTGCCAGTAGTACTTGGACAGGTGAAAATGGCTACACCTTC.

The chain has TRBV18 and TRBJ2-7; the D gene is possibly TRBD1 (5 bases). V shed 2 bases and J shed 2 bases, with 10 bases lying between them. CDR3 length equals 14 residues. Germline CDR1 reads KGHSH; CDR2 reads LQKENI. The CDR3 sequence is CASSPSPDTYEQYV. The CDR3 DNA reads TGTGCCAGCTCACCAAGTCCGGACACCTACGAGCAGTACGTC.

Relative to its sample, this clone is medium-sized. This chain links TRBV6-5 with TRBJ2-7, with 7 bases identical to TRBD1. There are 14 residues in the CDR3. The germline CDR1 and CDR2 sequences are MNHEY and SVGAGI. With 6 bases clipped from V and 11 bases from J, the junction kept 16 bases outside the gene matches. This CDR3 is CASSLASQTGYEYF. As DNA, the CDR3 is TGTGCCAGCAGCCTAGCATCCCAGACAGGGTACGAGTACTTC.

There are a few counts of this clone. This chain uses TRBV28 with TRBJ1-3, with D unclear. V was pared by 6 bases and J by 4 bases, with 7 bases between. Germline V gene sequence: CDR1 MDHEN, CDR2 SYDVKM. The CDR3 loop spans 12 amino acids. Here the CDR3 reads CASRPTGNTIYF. The DNA for the CDR3 is TGTGCCAGCAGGCCGACAGGAAACACCATATATTTT.

The gene calls are TRBV28 and TRBJ1-5; TRBD1 is a possible D gene (5 bases). Per the germline V gene, CDR1 is MDHEN and CDR2 is SYDVKM. The CDR3 is 16 residues long. V lost 3 bases and J lost 4, with 16 bases in between. CDR3 nucleotide sequence: TGTGCCAGCAGTTTCGTGGGAGGAGGGGCGAATCAGCCCCAGCATTTT. Its translation: CASSFVGGGANQPQHF.

The chain joins TRBV4-3 to TRBJ1-2, with 10 bases aligning to TRBD1. This CDR3 is built from 16 residues. The germline gives CDR1 LGHNA, CDR2 YSLEER. V lost 2 bases, J lost 6 bases, and 9 bases stayed unmatched. Written as DNA, the CDR3 is TGCGCCAGCAGCCAACGTCCGGGACAGGGGCAAGATGGCTACACCTTC. Translated: CASSQRPGQGQDGYTF.

The CDR3 is CASSRSTGGGEKLFF. The CDR3 DNA follows: TGTGCCAGCAGCCGCTCCACAGGGGGGGGTGAAAAACTGTTTTTT. V is TRBV14 and J is TRBJ1-4, with 8 bases matching TRBD1. This CDR3 is built from 15 residues. Trimming took 4 bases from V and 7 from J; bases not matched to a gene: 8. CDR1 is SGHDN and CDR2 is FVKESK in the germline V gene.

The rearrangement joins TRBV7-3 to TRBJ2-1, with 10 bases aligning to TRBD1. Germline CDR1 is SGHTA and CDR2 is FQGTGA. V dropped 5 bases and J dropped 6; count of bases not matched to a gene: 7. There are 15 residues in the CDR3. Here the CDR3 reads CASSRDRGGGNEQFF. CDR3 in DNA: TGTGCCAGCAGCAGGGACAGGGGAGGAGGCAATGAGCAGTTCTTC.

The chain's CDR3 is CASRGGGRYGYTF. The DNA for the CDR3 is TGTGCCAGTCGTGGCGGGGGCCGCTATGGCTACACCTTC. The chain has TRBV19 and TRBJ1-2; TRBD1 is a possible D gene (6 bases). The V gene lost 8 bases and the J gene lost 4 bases, with 14 bases spanning the gap. CDR3 length: 13 residues. Germline loops: CDR1 LNHDA, CDR2 SQIVND (reference sequence).

The V gene is TRBV18, the J gene TRBJ2-3; 9 bases map to TRBD2. V was clipped by 3 bases and J by 3 bases; unmatched bases: 7. The germline V gene has CDR1 KGHSH and CDR2 LQKENI. The CDR3 runs to 16 residues. CDR3 sequence reads: CASSPSLAGLTDTQYF. The DNA for the CDR3 is TGTGCCAGCTCACCTTCCCTAGCGGGACTAACAGATACGCAGTATTTT.

In this sample, this clone turned up many times. This sequence joins TRBV28 and TRBJ1-5; no clear D. The CDR3 length is 12 residues. CDR1 MDHEN and CDR2 SYDVKM come from the germline V gene. Trimming took off 10 bases at V and 0 bases at J, with 7 bases between the two ends. The CDR3: CATLYSNQPQHF. For the CDR3, the DNA is TGTGCCACCTTATATAGCAATCAGCCCCAGCATTTT.

A single count supports this clone. The V and J genes are TRBV6-5 and TRBJ1-5; 7 nucleotides align to TRBD1. This CDR3 has 15 residues. Germline V CDR1 and CDR2: MNHEY, SVGAGI. J was trimmed by 7 bases and V by 4 bases; bases with no gene match: 10. The CDR3: CASSLQGPSGQPQHF. The CDR3 DNA reads as TGTGCCAGCAGTTTACAGGGGCCTTCGGGGCAGCCCCAGCATTTT.

The V gene is TRBV7-2, the J gene TRBJ1-6; D not certain. Germline V gives CDR1 SGHTA, CDR2 FQGNSA. This CDR3 region has 18 residues. Trimming shortened V by 0 bases and J by 0 bases, and 12 bases separated the two germline ends. CDR3 loop: CASSLAVSGSSYNSPLHF. CDR3 sequence (DNA): TGTGCCAGCAGCTTAGCGGTTTCGGGGAGCTCCTATAATTCACCCCTCCACTTT.

This chain joins TRBV7-9 and TRBJ2-3, with TRBD2 identical over 12 bases. Trimming at V came to 5 bases and at J to 5 bases, leaving 2 bases not matched to a gene. Germline V gene data show CDR1 as SEHNR and CDR2 as FQNEAQ (reference sequence). The CDR3 length is 14 residues. Here the CDR3 reads CASSLTSGRDTQYF. The DNA of the CDR3 is TGTGCCAGCAGCCTGACTAGCGGGAGAGATACGCAGTATTTT.

This clone was found a few times. The chain couples TRBV11-3 to TRBJ2-3; D perhaps matches TRBD2 (7 bases). The germline V gene encodes CDR1 SGHNT and CDR2 YENEEA. CDR3 length: 14 residues. Trimming left V 5 bases short and J 2 bases short, with 11 bases between. The CDR3 bases are TGTGCCAGCAGCGAGGGGGGGGACACAGATACGCAGTATTTT. Its protein product is CASSEGGDTDTQYF.

V and J are TRBV25-1 and TRBJ1-1; 8 positions match TRBD1. Trimming at V came to 5 bases and at J to 3 bases, leaving 8 bases not matched to a gene. Germline values: CDR1 MGHDK, CDR2 SYGVNS. The CDR3 consists of 15 residues. DNA for the CDR3: TGTGCCAGCAGTTCCGACTCGACAGGGGACACTGAAGCTTTCTTT. This encodes CASSSDSTGDTEAFF.

V and J are TRBV5-4 and TRBJ1-2; the D gene is possibly TRBD1 (5 bases). Germline CDR1 SGHNT, CDR2 YYREEE (reference sequence). With 1 base removed from V and 4 bases from J, the gap between germline ends came to 11 bases. CDR3 length: 14 residues. In DNA form, the CDR3 reads TGTGCCAGCAGCTTGAAACAGGTAGCCTATGGCTACACCTTC. It translates to CASSLKQVAYGYTF.

This chain links TRBV14 with TRBJ2-5; tentatively, D is TRBD2 (6 bases). Trimming removed 1 base from V and 4 bases from J, with 13 bases in between. The CDR3 is 15 residues long. The germline gives CDR1 SGHDN, CDR2 FVKESK. The CDR3 loop is CASSQGSVSGETQYF. The DNA for the CDR3 is TGTGCCAGCAGCCAAGGTTCGGTTAGCGGAGAGACCCAGTACTTC.